This TCR beta chain stems from a study of T cell responses to AZD1222 COVID-19 vaccine. Profiled with immunoSEQ multiplex PCR; TCRdb holds only in-frame clones, not every one. The table has about 220,000 clones, roughly 91% seen once. Study-level points and caveats: The CD4 TCRs associated with vaccination extended across spike and predominated at 160-218 and 743-854. Samples come after the peak T cell response, not at day 14.

Of note for this clone: Antigen: not known.

The CDR3 runs 16 residues. The J segment lost 0 bases and the V segment lost 5 bases, leaving 6 bases of the junction unmatched. Per the germline V gene, CDR1 is ENHRY and CDR2 is SYGVKD. The receptor was derived from an adult in good health. The source material was peripheral blood, sampled on day 0 of MenACWY control vaccination. The chain has TRBV10-3 and TRBJ1-3, with 8 bases that match TRBD1. CDR3 sequence reads: CAISLGQASSGNTIYF. Written as DNA, the CDR3 is TGTGCCATCAGTTTGGGACAGGCAAGCTCTGGAAACACCATATATTTT.